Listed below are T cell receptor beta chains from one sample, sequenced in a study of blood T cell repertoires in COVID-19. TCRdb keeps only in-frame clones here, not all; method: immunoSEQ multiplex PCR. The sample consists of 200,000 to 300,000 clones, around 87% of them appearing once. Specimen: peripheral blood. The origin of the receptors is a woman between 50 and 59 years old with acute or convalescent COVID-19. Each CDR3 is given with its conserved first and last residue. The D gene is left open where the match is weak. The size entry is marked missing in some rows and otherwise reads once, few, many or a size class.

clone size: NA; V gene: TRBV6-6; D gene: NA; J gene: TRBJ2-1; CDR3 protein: CASSTGQFNEQFF; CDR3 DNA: TGTGCCAGCAGTACAGGACAGTTCAATGAGCAGTTCTTC
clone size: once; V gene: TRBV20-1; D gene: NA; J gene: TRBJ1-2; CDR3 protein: CSASEGPGYGYTF; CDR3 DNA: TGCAGTGCTAGTGAGGGGCCAGGCTATGGCTACACCTTC
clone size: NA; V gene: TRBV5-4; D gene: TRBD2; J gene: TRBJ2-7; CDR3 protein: CASSPSGTSNHEQYF; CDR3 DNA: TGTGCCAGCAGTCCATCGGGGACTAGCAACCACGAGCAGTACTTC
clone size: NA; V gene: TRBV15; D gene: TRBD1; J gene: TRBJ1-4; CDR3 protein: CATSYYRGRGEKLFF; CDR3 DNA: TGTGCCACCAGCTACTACAGGGGAAGGGGAGAAAAACTGTTTTTT
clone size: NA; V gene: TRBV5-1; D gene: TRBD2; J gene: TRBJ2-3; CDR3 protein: CASSLVAGGADTQYF; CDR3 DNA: TGCGCCAGCAGCTTGGTAGCGGGAGGTGCAGATACGCAGTATTTT
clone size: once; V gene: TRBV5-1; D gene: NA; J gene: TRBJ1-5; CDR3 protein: CASSSQGGNQPQHF; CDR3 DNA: TGCGCCAGCAGCTCGCAGGGCGGCAATCAGCCCCAGCATTTT
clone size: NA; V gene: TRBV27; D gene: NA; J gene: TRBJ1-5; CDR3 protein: CASSLWAANQPQHF; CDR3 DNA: TGTGCCAGCAGTTTATGGGCAGCCAATCAGCCCCAGCATTTT
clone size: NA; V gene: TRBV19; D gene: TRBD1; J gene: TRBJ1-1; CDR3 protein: CASSTHGQGEAFF; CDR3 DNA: TGTGCCAGTAGTACCCACGGACAGGGGGAAGCTTTCTTT
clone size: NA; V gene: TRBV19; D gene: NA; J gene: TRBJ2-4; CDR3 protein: CASKENLLAKNIQYF; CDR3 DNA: TGTGCCAGTAAGGAGAATCTCCTAGCCAAAAACATTCAGTACTTC
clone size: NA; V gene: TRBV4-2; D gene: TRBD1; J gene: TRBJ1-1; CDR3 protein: CASSPGGSNTEAFF; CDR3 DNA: TGTGCCAGCAGCCCAGGGGGCTCGAACACTGAAGCTTTCTTT
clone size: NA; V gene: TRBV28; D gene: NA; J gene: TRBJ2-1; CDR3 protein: CASSFLSRYEQFF; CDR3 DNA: TGTGCCAGCAGTTTTCTTTCTAGATATGAGCAGTTCTTC
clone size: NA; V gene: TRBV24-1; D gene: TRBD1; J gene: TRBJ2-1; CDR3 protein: CATSDQGQAYNEQFF; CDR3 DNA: TGTGCCACCAGTGACCAGGGACAGGCCTACAATGAGCAGTTCTTC
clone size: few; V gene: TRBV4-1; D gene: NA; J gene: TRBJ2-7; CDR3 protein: CASRQGLGDRYEQYF; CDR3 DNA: TGCGCCAGCAGACAGGGTCTGGGAGACCGATACGAGCAGTACTTC
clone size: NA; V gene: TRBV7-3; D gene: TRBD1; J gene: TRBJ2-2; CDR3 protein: CASSLTQGAGELFF; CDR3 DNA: TGTGCCAGCAGCTTAACACAGGGGGCCGGGGAGCTGTTTTTT
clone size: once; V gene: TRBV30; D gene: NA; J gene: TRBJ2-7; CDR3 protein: CAWTQQGREQYF; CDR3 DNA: TGTGCCTGGACCCAACAGGGTAGGGAGCAGTACTTC
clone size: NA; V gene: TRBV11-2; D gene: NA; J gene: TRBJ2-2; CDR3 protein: CASSLKIDSFDPLPGELFF; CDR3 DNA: TGTGCCAGCAGTTTAAAGATTGACAGTTTCGATCCCCTCCCCGGGGAGCTGTTTTTT
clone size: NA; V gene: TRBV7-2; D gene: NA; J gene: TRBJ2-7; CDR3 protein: CASSLVSALSSYEQYF; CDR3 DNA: TGTGCCAGCAGCTTAGTTAGCGCCCTTAGCTCCTACGAGCAGTACTTC
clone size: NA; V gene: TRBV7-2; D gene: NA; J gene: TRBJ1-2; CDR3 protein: CASSLEARDYGYTF; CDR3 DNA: TGTGCCAGCAGCTTAGAGGCCAGGGACTATGGCTACACCTTC
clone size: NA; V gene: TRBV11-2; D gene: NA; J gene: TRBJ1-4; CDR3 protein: CASSLVQGATNEKLFF; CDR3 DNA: TGTGCCAGCAGCTTAGTTCAGGGCGCAACTAATGAAAAACTGTTTTTT
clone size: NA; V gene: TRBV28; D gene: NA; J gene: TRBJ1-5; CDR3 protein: CASSSRDRYSNQPQHF; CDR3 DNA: TGTGCCAGCAGTTCCCGCGACAGATATAGCAATCAGCCCCAGCATTTT
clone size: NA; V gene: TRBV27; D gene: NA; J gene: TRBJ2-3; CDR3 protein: CASSLNFRTDTQYF; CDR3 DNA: TGTGCCAGCAGTTTAAATTTCAGGACAGATACGCAGTATTTT
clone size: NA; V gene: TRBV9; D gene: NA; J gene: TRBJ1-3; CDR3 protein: CASRRAGSLSGNTIYF; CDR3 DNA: TGTGCCAGCAGACGAGCGGGCAGCCTCTCTGGAAACACCATATATTTT
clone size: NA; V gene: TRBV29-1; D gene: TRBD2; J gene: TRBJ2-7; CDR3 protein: CSVPGPAGGPLYEQYF; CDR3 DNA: TGCAGCGTTCCCGGGCCGGCGGGGGGTCCCCTCTACGAGCAGTACTTC
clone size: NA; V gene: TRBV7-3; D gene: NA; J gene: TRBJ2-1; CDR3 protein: CASSSRGSGFYNEQFF; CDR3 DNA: TGTGCCAGCAGCTCCCGGGGTAGCGGCTTCTACAATGAGCAGTTCTTC
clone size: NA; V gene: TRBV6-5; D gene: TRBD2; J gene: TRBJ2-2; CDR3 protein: CASSYFGRVNTGELFF; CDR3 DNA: TGTGCCAGCAGTTACTTTGGGAGGGTGAACACCGGGGAGCTGTTTTTT
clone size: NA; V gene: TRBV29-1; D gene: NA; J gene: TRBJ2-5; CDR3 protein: CSTLRGSQETQYF; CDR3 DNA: TGCAGCACCCTTCGGGGGAGCCAAGAGACCCAGTACTTC
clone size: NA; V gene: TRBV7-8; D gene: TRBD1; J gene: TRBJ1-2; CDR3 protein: CASSPLGTGGHYGYTF; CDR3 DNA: TGTGCCAGCAGCCCTTTAGGGACAGGGGGTCATTATGGCTACACCTTC
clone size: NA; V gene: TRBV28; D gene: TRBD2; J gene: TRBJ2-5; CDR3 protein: CASMPRTSGRAGETQYF; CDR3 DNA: TGTGCCAGCATGCCTCGGACTAGCGGGAGAGCGGGAGAGACCCAGTACTTC
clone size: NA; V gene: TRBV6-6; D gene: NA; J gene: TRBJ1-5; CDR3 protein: CASSYSVDRLNQPQHF; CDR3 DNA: TGTGCCAGCAGTTACTCCGTGGACAGACTCAATCAGCCCCAGCATTTT
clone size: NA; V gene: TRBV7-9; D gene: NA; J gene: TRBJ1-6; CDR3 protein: CASSFDNSPLHF; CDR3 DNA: TGTGCCAGCAGCTTCGATAATTCACCCCTCCACTTT
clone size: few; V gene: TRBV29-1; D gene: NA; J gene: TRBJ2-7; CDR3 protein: CSVEDPRVDEQYF; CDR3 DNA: TGCAGCGTTGAAGATCCCAGGGTGGACGAGCAGTACTTC
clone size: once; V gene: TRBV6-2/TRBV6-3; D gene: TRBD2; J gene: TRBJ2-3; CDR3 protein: CASSSPGLAGGRTQYF; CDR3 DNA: TGTGCCAGCAGTTCCCCGGGACTAGCGGGGGGTCGGACGCAGTATTTT
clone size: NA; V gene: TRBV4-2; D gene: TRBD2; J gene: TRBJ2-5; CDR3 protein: CASSRGLEETQYF; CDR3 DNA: TGTGCCAGCAGCCGAGGACTAGAAGAGACCCAGTACTTC
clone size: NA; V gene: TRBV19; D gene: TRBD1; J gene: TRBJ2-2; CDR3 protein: CASTGTGGTGELFF; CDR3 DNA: TGTGCCAGTACCGGGACAGGGGGCACCGGGGAGCTGTTTTTT
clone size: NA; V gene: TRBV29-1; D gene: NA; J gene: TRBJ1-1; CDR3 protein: CSVVPSGWTEAFF; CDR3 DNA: TGCAGCGTTGTGCCGAGCGGTTGGACTGAAGCTTTCTTT
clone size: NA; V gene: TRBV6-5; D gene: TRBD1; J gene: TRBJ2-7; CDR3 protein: CASSIRDRTYEQYF; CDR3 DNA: TGTGCCAGCAGTATCAGGGACAGAACCTACGAGCAGTACTTC
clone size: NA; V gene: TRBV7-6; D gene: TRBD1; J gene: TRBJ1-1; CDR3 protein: CASSHQQGEDTEAFF; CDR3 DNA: TGTGCCAGCAGCCATCAACAGGGGGAGGACACTGAAGCTTTCTTT
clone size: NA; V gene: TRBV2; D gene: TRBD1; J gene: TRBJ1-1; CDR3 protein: CASSGRTGAMNTEAFF; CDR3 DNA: TGTGCCAGCAGTGGACGGACAGGAGCCATGAACACTGAAGCTTTCTTT
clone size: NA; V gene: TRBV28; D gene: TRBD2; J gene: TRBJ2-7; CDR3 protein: CASSLSSGRVGEQYF; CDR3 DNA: TGTGCCAGCAGTTTAAGTAGCGGGAGAGTGGGGGAGCAGTACTTC
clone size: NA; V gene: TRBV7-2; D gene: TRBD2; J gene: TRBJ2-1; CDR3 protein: CASTRVGLAGAYNEQFF; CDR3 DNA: TGTGCCAGCACTCGAGTGGGGCTAGCGGGAGCCTACAATGAGCAGTTCTTC
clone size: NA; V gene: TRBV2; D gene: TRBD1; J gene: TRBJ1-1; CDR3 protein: CASIDRVFTEAFF; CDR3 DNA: TGTGCCAGCATTGACAGGGTGTTCACTGAAGCTTTCTTT
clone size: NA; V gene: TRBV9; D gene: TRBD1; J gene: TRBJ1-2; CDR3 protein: CASSPRTGWNYGYTF; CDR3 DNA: TGTGCCAGCAGCCCACGGACAGGGTGGAACTATGGCTACACCTTC
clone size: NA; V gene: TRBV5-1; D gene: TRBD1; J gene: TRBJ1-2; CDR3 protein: CASSSQGNYGYTF; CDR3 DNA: TGCGCCAGCAGCTCACAGGGGAACTATGGCTACACCTTC
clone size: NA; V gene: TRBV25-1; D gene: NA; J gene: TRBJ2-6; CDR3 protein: CASSRTAMGSGANVLTF; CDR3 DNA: TGTGCCAGCAGCCGGACAGCCATGGGCTCTGGGGCCAACGTCCTGACTTTC
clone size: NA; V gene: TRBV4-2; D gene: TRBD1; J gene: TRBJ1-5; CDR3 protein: CASSQGRGQWNQPQHF; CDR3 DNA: TGTGCCAGCAGCCAAGGTAGGGGGCAATGGAATCAGCCCCAGCATTTT
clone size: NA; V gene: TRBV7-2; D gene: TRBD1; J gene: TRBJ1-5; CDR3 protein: CASSSRTGGNQPQHF; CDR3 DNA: TGTGCCAGCAGCTCACGAACAGGGGGCAATCAGCCCCAGCATTTT
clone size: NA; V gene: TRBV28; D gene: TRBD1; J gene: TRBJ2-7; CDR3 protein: CASSLTGGTYEQYF; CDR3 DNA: TGTGCCAGCAGTCTTACAGGGGGGACCTACGAGCAGTACTTC
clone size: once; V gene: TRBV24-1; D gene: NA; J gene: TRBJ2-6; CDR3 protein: CATSQRGNSGANVLTF; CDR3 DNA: TGTGCCACCAGCCAAAGGGGTAACTCTGGGGCCAACGTCCTGACTTTC